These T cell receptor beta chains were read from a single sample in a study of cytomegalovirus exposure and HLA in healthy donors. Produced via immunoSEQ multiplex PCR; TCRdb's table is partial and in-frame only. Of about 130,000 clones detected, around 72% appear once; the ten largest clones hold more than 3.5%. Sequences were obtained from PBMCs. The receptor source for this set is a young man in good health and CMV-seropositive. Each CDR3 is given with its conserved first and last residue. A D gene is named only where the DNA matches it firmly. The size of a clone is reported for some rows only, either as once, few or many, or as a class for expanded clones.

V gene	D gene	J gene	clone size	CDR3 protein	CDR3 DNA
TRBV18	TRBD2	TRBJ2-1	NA	CASSPRGRAGTQMNEQFF	TGTGCCAGCTCACCACGGGGGAGGGCGGGAACACAGATGAATGAGCAGTTCTTC
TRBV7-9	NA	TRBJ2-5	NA	CASSPTLRVRETQYF	TGTGCCAGCAGCCCAACCCTGAGGGTGAGGGAGACCCAGTACTTC
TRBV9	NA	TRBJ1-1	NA	CASSVKQGNEAFF	TGTGCCAGCAGCGTAAAACAGGGTAATGAAGCTTTCTTT
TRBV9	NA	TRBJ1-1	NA	CASSVDDAGTNTEAFF	TGTGCCAGCAGCGTAGACGACGCGGGGACGAACACTGAAGCTTTCTTT
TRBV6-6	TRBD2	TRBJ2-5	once	CASSYSGGTTQYF	TGTGCCAGCAGTTACTCGGGGGGGACCACCCAGTACTTC
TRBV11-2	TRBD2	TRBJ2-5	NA	CASSLGMAGGPGETQYF	TGTGCCAGCAGCTTAGGAATGGCGGGGGGGCCAGGGGAGACCCAGTACTTC
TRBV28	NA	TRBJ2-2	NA	CASSSRPLLSGELFF	TGTGCCAGCAGTTCCCGTCCTTTATTGAGCGGGGAGCTGTTTTTT
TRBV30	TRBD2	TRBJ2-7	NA	CAWSPGLAGVLGSYEQYF	TGTGCCTGGAGCCCTGGACTAGCGGGAGTTTTAGGGTCCTACGAGCAGTACTTC
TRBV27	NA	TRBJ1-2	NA	CASSFSGGDYGYTF	TGTGCCAGCAGTTTTTCGGGGGGGGACTATGGCTACACCTTC
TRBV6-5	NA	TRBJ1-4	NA	CASSRSQGFGEKLFF	TGTGCCAGCAGTCGCTCACAGGGCTTTGGGGAAAAACTGTTTTTT